Each of the 10 T cell receptor beta chains below was sequenced from the same sample in a study of Ad26.COV2.S vaccination and SARS-CoV-2 variants. The treatment denotes: some 19 received Ad26.COV2.S at low or high dose, single or two shots; several received placebo; per-sample allocation not given. Each sample was drawn 63 days after the first injection (of vaccine or placebo). The table came from immunoSEQ multiplex PCR; TCRdb's copy has only in-frame clones and leaves some out. The data contain around 450,000 clones, 89% of them singletons. The sample here was peripheral blood, taken in a trial of Ad26.COV2.S vaccine versus placebo. Every receptor here comes from a person between 18 and 59 years old who received the Ad26.COV2.S COVID-19 vaccine or a placebo.

The chain couples TRBV27 to TRBJ2-1, with a weak D call TRBD2 (6 bases). There are 16 residues in the CDR3. The V and J ends lost 5 bases and 1 base respectively, with 15 bases between them. Germline values: CDR1 MNHEY, CDR2 SMNVEV (reference sequence). The CDR3 DNA is TGTGCCAGCAGTCCCCGGGCTAGCGTGTCCTACAATGAGCAGTTCTTC. Protein sequence: CASSPRASVSYNEQFF.

The rearrangement links TRBV15 to TRBJ2-7, with D uncertain. CDR1 is LNHNV and CDR2 is YYDKDF in the germline V gene (reference sequence). Trimming left V 3 bases short and J 3 bases short, with 15 bases between. The CDR3 contains 15 residues. Here the CDR3 reads CATSSRLTPIYEQYV. CDR3 DNA: TGTGCCACCAGCAGCCGCCTGACTCCGATCTACGAGCAGTACGTC.

V gene TRBV28 combines with J gene TRBJ1-6; D gene uncertain. The CDR3 spans 18 residues. Germline CDR1 reads MDHEN; CDR2 reads SYDVKM. Trimming shortened V by 3 bases and J by 0 bases, and 15 bases separated the two germline ends. As DNA, the CDR3 is TGTGCCAGCAGTTTCACTCCCCTACTTAGCTCCTATAATTCACCCCTCCACTTT. Its translation: CASSFTPLLSSYNSPLHF.

This chain connects TRBV15 to TRBJ1-1, with TRBD1 as a possible D gene (6 bases). Germline CDR1 reads LNHNV; CDR2 reads YYDKDF (reference sequence). CDR3 length equals 16 residues. V shed 5 bases and J shed 0 bases, with 16 bases lying between them. CDR3 protein: CATSARRGPMNTEAFF. DNA of the CDR3: TGTGCCACCAGCGCCCGCAGGGGACCGATGAACACTGAAGCTTTCTTT.

V usage is TRBV15 and J usage is TRBJ2-7, with a tentative D call TRBD1 (5 bases). Germline lookup yields CDR1 LNHNV and CDR2 YYDKDF (reference sequence). Trimming left V 0 bases short and J 3 bases short, with 12 bases between. The CDR3 totals 15 residues. The CDR3, as DNA: TGTGCCACCAGCAGAGACCGGACATCGGACTACGAGCAGTACTTC. It specifies CATSRDRTSDYEQYF.

The chain joins TRBV11-2 to TRBJ2-2; D is uncertain. The CDR3 spans 14 residues. The germline V gene encodes CDR1 SGHAT and CDR2 FQNNGV. Trimming took off 5 bases at V and 6 bases at J, with 13 bases between the two ends. CDR3 sequence (DNA): TGTGCCAGCAGCCCAAAGGCCCGGGCCGGGGAGCTGTTTTTT. Protein: CASSPKARAGELFF.

This clone was counted only a few times. This chain connects TRBV25-1 to TRBJ1-2; D gene uncertain. The CDR3 is 12 amino acids. The V gene's germline CDR1 is MGHDK and CDR2 SYGVNS. V was trimmed by 6 bases and J by 1 base, leaving 6 bases between them. CDR3 in amino acids: CASRTSNYGYTF. The CDR3 DNA sequence: TGTGCCAGCAGGACAAGTAACTATGGCTACACCTTC.

The chain links TRBV7-3 to TRBJ2-2; D is undetermined. Deletions cut 4 bases from V and 1 base from J, with 4 bases between. CDR3 length: 13 residues. The V gene's germline CDR1 is SGHTA and CDR2 FQGTGA. In nucleotides, the CDR3 is TGTGCCAGCAGCTCGGAGAACACCGGGGAGCTGTTTTTT. Its translation: CASSSENTGELFF.

The V and J genes are TRBV11-2 and TRBJ1-2; TRBD1 is a possible D gene (5 bases). Trimming cost V 5 bases and J 9 bases, with 16 bases left between them. CDR3 length equals 13 residues. The germline V gene encodes CDR1 SGHAT and CDR2 FQNNGV. CDR3: CASSLPGRLSYTF. The CDR3 DNA reads as TGTGCCAGCAGCCTACCGGGACGGCTGAGCTACACCTTC.

The V gene is TRBV10-3, the J gene TRBJ2-5; 8 positions agree with TRBD1. Germline V CDR1 and CDR2: ENHRY, SYGVKD. The V and J ends lost 3 bases and 5 bases, in that order; junction bases with no gene match: 2. CDR3 length equals 13 residues. Here the CDR3 reads CAISERDRETQYF. Written as DNA, the CDR3 is TGTGCCATCAGTGAAAGGGACAGGGAGACCCAGTACTTC.